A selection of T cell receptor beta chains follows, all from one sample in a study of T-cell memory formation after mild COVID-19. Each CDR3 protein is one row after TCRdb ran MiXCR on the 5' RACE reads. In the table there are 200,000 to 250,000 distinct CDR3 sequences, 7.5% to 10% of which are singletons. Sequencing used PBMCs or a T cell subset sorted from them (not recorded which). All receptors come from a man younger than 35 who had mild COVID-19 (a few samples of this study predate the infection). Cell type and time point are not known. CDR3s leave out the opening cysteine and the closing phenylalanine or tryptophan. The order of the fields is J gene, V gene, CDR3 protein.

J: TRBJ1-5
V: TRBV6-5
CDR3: ASSYSGGYQPQH

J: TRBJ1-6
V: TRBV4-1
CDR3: ASSQESGSGSPLH

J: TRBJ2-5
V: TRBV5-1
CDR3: ASSASGTVQETQY

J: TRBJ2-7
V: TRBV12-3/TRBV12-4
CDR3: ASSPQGARGAYEQY

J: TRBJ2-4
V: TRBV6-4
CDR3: ASSDGLLRSAKNIQY

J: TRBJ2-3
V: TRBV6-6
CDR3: ASSNRGRGTDTQY

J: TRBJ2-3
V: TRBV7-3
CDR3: ASSVLAGGPADTQY

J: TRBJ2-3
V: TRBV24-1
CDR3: ATSDAGTSGTQY

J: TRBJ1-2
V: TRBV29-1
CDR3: SVTGQYGYT

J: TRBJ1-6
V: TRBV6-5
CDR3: ASSNGRGGVTLRNSPLH

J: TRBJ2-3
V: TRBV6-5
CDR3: ASSYRGGRGYTQY

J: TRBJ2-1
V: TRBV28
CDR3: ASSFSLALYNEQF

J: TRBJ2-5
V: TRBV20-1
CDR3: SARGQGEATQY

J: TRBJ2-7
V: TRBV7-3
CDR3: ASSPDPRSYEQY

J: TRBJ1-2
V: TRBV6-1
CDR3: ASKGVYGYT

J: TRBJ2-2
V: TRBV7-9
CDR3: ASSLTGTGELF

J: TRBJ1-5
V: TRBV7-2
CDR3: ASSLGFGNQPQH

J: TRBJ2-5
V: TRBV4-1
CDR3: ASSTPGQETQY

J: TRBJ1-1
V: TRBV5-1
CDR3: ASSLWLGGDPGEAF

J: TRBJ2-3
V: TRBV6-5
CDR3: ASSIQGQSTDTQY

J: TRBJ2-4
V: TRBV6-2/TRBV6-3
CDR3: ASRPGGNAKNIQY

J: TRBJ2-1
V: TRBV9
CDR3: ASSVEGDYYNEQF

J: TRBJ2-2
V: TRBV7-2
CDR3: ASSFRTGGFGELF

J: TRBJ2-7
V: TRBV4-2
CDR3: ASSQDRSYEQY

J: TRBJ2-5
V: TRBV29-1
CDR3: SVVSSKETQY

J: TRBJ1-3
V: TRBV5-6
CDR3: ASSFGARSSGNTIY

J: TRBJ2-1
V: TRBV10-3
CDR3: ASGYNEQF

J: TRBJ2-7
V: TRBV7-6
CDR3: ASTPGAGPTSYEQY

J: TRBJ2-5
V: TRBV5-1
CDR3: ASSLQDGLQETQY

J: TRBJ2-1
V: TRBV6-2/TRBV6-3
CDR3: ASSYSTARLEQF

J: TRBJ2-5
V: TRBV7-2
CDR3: ASSIPASKTQY

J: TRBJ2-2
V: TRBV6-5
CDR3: ASSYTGTGNTGELF

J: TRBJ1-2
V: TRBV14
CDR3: ASSQGQFNYGYT

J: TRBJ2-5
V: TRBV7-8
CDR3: ASSLAGGPAATQY

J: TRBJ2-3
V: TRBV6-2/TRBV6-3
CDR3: ASTPSSADTQY

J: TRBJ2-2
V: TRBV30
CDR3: ASPTGNTGELF

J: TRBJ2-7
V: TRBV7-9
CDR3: ATSRAYEQY

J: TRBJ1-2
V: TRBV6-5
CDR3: ASSYSTNYGYT

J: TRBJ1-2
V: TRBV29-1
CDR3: SVEGRAEAHT

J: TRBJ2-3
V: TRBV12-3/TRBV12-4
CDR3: ASTPPGADTDTQY

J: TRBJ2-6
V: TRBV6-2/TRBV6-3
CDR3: ASSYDGQGGANVLT

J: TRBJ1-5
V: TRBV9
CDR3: ASSHATGLGQPQH

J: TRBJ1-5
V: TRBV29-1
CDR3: SVTLGASFGQPQH

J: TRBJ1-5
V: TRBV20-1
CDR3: SARGDYRVGQPQH

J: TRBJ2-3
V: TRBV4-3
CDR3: ASSFGRTDTQY

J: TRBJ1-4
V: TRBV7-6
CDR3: ASSVRTSTTNEKLF

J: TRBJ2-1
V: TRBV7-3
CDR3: ASCSGGGAYNEQF

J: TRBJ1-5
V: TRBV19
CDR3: ASRSGPVANSNQPQH

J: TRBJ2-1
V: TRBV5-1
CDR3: ASSLDGNEQF

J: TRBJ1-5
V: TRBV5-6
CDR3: ASSFGQADQPQH

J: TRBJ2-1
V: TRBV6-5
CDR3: ASRTGQVAGREQF

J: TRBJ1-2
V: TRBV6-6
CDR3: ASSRGIDGNYGYT

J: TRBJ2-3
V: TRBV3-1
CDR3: ASRRPGDTQY

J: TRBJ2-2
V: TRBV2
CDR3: ASRFQGDGELF

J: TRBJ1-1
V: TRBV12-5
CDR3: ASASGQSNTEAF

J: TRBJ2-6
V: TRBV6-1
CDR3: ASSPLLAFAGANVLT

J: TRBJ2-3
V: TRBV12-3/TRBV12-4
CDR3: ASSWEGPRLTDTQY

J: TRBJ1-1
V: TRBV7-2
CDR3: ASSFPDRLNTEAF